This record covers a single T cell receptor beta chain. The entry originates in a study of control samples from healthy donors and cancer patients. This table comes from immunoSEQ multiplex PCR, and its TCRdb copy is limited to in-frame clones, with some not included. The sample has 110,000 or so clones, 80% to 90% seen once. Germline V gives CDR1 GTSNPN, CDR2 SVGIG (reference sequence). V was clipped by 2 bases and J by 6 bases, with 11 bases between them. CDR3 length: 13 residues. The sequence derives from a woman aged 45-60 years in good health. Sample: blood. This chain links TRBV30 with TRBJ1-5; D is ambiguous. The CDR3 DNA follows: TGTGCCTGGAGTTGGGCGGTGGGTCAGCCCCAGCATTTT. Translated: CAWSWAVGQPQHF.